These 18 T cell receptor beta chains originate from one sample sequenced in a study of blood T cells in healthy people across ages. A sample-barcoded 5' primer and a J-beta primer mix were used in a second PCR of roughly 7 to 12 cycles. TCRdb re-derived calls from the 5' RACE reads in MiXCR, one entry per CDR3 protein. The profile covers hundreds of thousands of distinct CDR3 sequences, with 20% to 30% appearing a single time and 7.5% to 9% taken by the ten largest. These records were also assigned to another study, of T cells of mothers and their children.

Specimen: blood. The source of these receptors is a boy aged 10-17 years in good health.

The chain couples TRBV20-1 to TRBJ2-5, with D possibly being TRBD1 (6 bases). The closer fit of TRBJ2-7 to the DNA end suggests the J call may be wrong. Germline CDR1 is DFQATT and CDR2 is SNEGSKA (reference sequence). This CDR3 contains 14 residues. This CDR3 is CSATDRTYSYEQYF. The CDR3 bases are TGCAGTGCCACCGACAGGACCTACTCCTACGAGCAGTACTTC.

This clonotype is a singleton in its sample. The rearrangement uses TRBV20-1 and TRBJ2-7; perhaps TRBD1 as D (7 bases). The CDR3 has 15 amino acids. Trimming left V 0 bases short and J 6 bases short, with 18 bases between. CDR1 DFQATT and CDR2 SNEGSKA come from the germline V gene (reference sequence). Written as DNA, the CDR3 is TGCAGTGCTAGAGATGCGGGACAGAGGTCGTTCGAGCAGTACTTC. Encoded protein: CSARDAGQRSFEQYF.

This clonotype was counted only a few times. The genes are TRBV30 and TRBJ1-2, with TRBD1 matching 7 bases. This CDR3 is 15 amino acids long. Germline CDR1 and CDR2: GTSNPN and SVGIG (reference sequence). The V gene end was trimmed by 7 bases and the J gene end by 0 bases; junction bases not matched to a gene: 11. As DNA, the CDR3 is TGTGCCTCACACTCGACAGGGTGGGCTAACTATGGCTACACCTTC. Its protein is CASHSTGWANYGYTF.

This clonotype appeared many times. This chain joins TRBV30 and TRBJ1-4, with 7 nucleotides matching TRBD1. Trimming cost V 4 bases and J 7 bases; bases outside gene matches: 9. Germline lookup yields CDR1 GTSNPN and CDR2 SVGIG (reference sequence). CDR3 size: 14 residues. Here the CDR3 DNA reads TGTGCCTGGAAGGTCGGCAGGGGGATTGAAAAACTGTTTTTT. Its translation: CAWKVGRGIEKLFF.

This chain links TRBV4-1 with TRBJ1-2; tentative D call: TRBD1 (5 bases). V was clipped by 4 bases and J by 6 bases, with 24 bases between them. CDR3 length: 17 residues. The germline gives CDR1 MGHRA, CDR2 YSYEKL. The CDR3 nucleotides read TGCGCCAGCAGCCCGAGAGTCGTGGGGTTTGGGGCGGATGGCTACACCTTC. This sequence encodes CASSPRVVGFGADGYTF.

Concerning this clonotype: Its ends do not fully match the called genes, so a read error is possible. The CDR3 nucleotides read TGCGCCAGCAGTGAACAGGGGGCTGGAGGGAATCAGCCCCAGCATTTT. It codes for CASSEQGAGGNQPQHF. J is TRBJ1-5 and V is TRBV2, with 9 bases lining up with TRBD1. The CDR3 sequence is 16 residues long. From germline, CDR1 is SNHLY and CDR2 FYNNEI.

The chain employs TRBV5-1 and TRBJ2-5, with 10 bases that match TRBD1. The last part of the DNA fits TRBJ2-7 better; the J call may be wrong. This CDR3 spans 13 amino acids. Germline lookup yields CDR1 SGHRS and CDR2 YFSETQ. The CDR3 DNA follows: TGCGCCAGCAAAACGGGACAGGGGTACGAGCAGTACTTC. Its protein product is CASKTGQGYEQYF.

This clonotype was observed a handful of times. The CDR3 spells CASSVRGGLAGTDTQYF. The DNA for the CDR3 is TGTGCCAGCAGCGTGAGGGGGGGACTAGCGGGCACAGATACGCAGTATTTT. The chain is built from TRBV9 and TRBJ2-3; 11 nucleotides agree with TRBD2. The CDR3 loop spans 17 amino acids. Trimming removed 2 bases from V and 1 base from J; junction bases left unmatched: 6. Germline CDR1 is SGDLS and CDR2 is YYNGEE.

The chain joins TRBV28 to TRBJ2-5, with D perhaps given as TRBD1 or TRBD2 (5 bases each). The DNA matches TRBJ2-7 better at its end, which makes the J call doubtful. Germline V gives CDR1 MDHEN, CDR2 SYDVKM. The CDR3 has 14 amino acids. The CDR3 sequence is CASSLTPGAYEQYF. CDR3 sequence (DNA): TGTGCCAGCAGTTTAACCCCCGGGGCGTACGAGCAGTACTTC.

This chain uses TRBV27 with TRBJ2-7, with TRBD2 identical over 8 bases. Germline assignment: CDR1 MNHEY and CDR2 SMNVEV (reference sequence). The CDR3 runs 15 residues. V was clipped by 3 bases and J by 3 bases; unmatched bases: 7. In nucleotides, the CDR3 is TGTGCCAGCAGTTTCACAGCGGGAGAGGGCTACGAGCAGTACTTC. It encodes CASSFTAGEGYEQYF.

This clonotype was found many times. The V call is TRBV20-1, the J call TRBJ1-5; a weak D match, TRBD1 (5 bases). With 3 bases removed from V and 5 bases from J, the gap between germline ends came to 17 bases. Germline CDR1 reads DFQATT; CDR2 reads SNEGSKA (reference sequence). The CDR3 covers 15 residues. Here the CDR3 reads CSARDLGGADQPQHF. DNA of the CDR3: TGCAGTGCTAGGGACCTAGGAGGGGCAGATCAGCCCCAGCATTTT.

This chain connects TRBV3-1 to TRBJ2-5, with 12 bases that match TRBD2. The CDR3 loop spans 17 amino acids. Germline V gene data show CDR1 as LGHDT and CDR2 as YNNKEL (reference sequence). J lost 2 bases, V lost 0 bases, and 4 bases had no gene match. This chain's CDR3 is CASSQEVGLAGQETQYF. The CDR3 nucleotides read TGTGCCAGCAGCCAAGAAGTAGGACTAGCGGGGCAAGAGACCCAGTACTTC.

This clonotype was counted a few times. The V call is TRBV5-5, the J call TRBJ1-2, with 8 positions matching TRBD1. The CDR3 extends over 16 amino acids. Germline CDR1 SGHKS, CDR2 YYEKEE (reference sequence). Trimming took 2 bases from V and 6 from J; bases not matched to a gene: 12. This CDR3 is CASSLVARGREDGYTF. The DNA of the CDR3 is TGTGCCAGCAGCTTAGTGGCCAGGGGGCGCGAGGATGGCTACACCTTC.

This clonotype was picked up many times. V gene TRBV11-2 combines with J gene TRBJ2-5, with no clear D. The DNA end favors TRBJ2-1, so the J call may be wrong. The CDR3 length is 13 residues. Per the germline V gene, CDR1 is SGHAT and CDR2 is FQNNGV. The CDR3 region is CASSLGDNWEQFF. The CDR3 DNA reads TGTGCCAGCAGCTTAGGAGACAACTGGGAGCAGTTCTTC.

Note on this clonotype: Germline and junction disagree at one end, which may indicate a read error. This chain connects TRBV9 to TRBJ2-7; D is ambiguous. This CDR3 is 13 amino acids long. Germline V gene data show CDR1 as SGDLS and CDR2 as YYNGEE. The chain's CDR3 is CTSSVRSSDEQYF. CDR3 nucleotide sequence: TGTACCAGCAGCGTACGGAGTTCCGACGAGCAGTACTTC. The complete variable domain, with remaining parts taken from reference TRBV9 and TRBJ2-7, reads DSGVTQTPKHLITATGQRVTLRCSPRSGDLSVYWYQQSLDQGLQFLIQYYNGEERAKGNILERFSAQQFPDLHSELNLSSLELGDSALYFCTSSVRSSDEQYFGPGTRLTVT.

The genes are TRBV7-2 and TRBJ1-2, with 10 nucleotides matching TRBD1. The length of the CDR3 is 15 residues. CDR1 and CDR2 (germline): SGHTA, FQGNSA. Unmatched junction bases numbered 2, after V lost 1 base and J lost 3 bases. CDR3 bases: TGTGCCAGCAGCTTAGGACAGGGGGCGGACTATGGCTACACCTTC. Translated, it gives CASSLGQGADYGYTF.

CDR3 bases: TGTGCCAGTGGCAGGGGTTCGAAAGAGACCCAGTACTTC. This sequence encodes CASGRGSKETQYF. The J gene is TRBJ2-5, the V gene TRBV7-2; D is perhaps TRBD1 (6 bases). Trimming removed 9 bases from V and 3 bases from J, with 14 bases in between. CDR1 and CDR2 from the germline V gene are SGHTA and FQGNSA. This CDR3 region has 13 residues.

This clonotype was recorded only once. The V gene is TRBV2, the J gene TRBJ2-7; TRBD1 might be the D (5 bases). CDR1 and CDR2 (germline): SNHLY, FYNNEI. This CDR3 has 13 amino acids. V gave up 4 bases and J gave up 2 bases, with 9 bases separating them. CDR3 amino acids: CASSVKDTYEQYF. The CDR3 coding sequence is TGTGCCAGCAGTGTGAAGGACACCTACGAGCAGTACTTC.